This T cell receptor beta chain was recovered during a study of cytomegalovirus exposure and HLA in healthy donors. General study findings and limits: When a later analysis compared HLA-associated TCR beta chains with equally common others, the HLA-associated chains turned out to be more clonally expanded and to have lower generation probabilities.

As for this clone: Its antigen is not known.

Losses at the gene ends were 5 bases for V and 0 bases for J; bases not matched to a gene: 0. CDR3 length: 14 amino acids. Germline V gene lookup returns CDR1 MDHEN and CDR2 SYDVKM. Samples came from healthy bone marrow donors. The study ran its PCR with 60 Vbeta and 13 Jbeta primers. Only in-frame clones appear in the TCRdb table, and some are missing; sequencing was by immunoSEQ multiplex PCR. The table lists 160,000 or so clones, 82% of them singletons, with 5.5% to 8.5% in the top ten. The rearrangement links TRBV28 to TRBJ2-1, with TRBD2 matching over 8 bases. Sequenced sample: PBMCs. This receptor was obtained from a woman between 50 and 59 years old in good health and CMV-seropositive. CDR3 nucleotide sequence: TGTGCCAGCAGTAGCGGGAGCTCCTACAATGAGCAGTTCTTC. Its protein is CASSSGSSYNEQFF.